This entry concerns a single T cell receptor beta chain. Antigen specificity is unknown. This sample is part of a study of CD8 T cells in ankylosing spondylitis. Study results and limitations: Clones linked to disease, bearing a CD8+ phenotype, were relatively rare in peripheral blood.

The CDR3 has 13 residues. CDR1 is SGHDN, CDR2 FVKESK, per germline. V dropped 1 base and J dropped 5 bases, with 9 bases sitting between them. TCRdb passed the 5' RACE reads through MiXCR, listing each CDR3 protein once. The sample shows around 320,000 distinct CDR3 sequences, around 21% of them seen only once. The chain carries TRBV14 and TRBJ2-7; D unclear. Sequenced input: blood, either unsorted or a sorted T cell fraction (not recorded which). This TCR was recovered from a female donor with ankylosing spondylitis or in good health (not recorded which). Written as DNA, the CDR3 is TGTGCCAGCAGCCAAGTAAGGGCCCACGAGCAGTACTTC. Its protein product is CASSQVRAHEQYF.